This T cell receptor beta chain was sequenced during a study of shared clonotypes between healthy human individuals. TCRdb's copy holds only in-frame clones and misses some; the assay was immunoSEQ multiplex PCR. Among roughly 2.4 million clones, 90% to 97% were seen once, and the ten largest hold roughly 0.13%. Adult Caucasians living in Nashville, Tennessee made up all of the donors. This CDR3 contains 15 residues. From germline, CDR1 is KGHSH and CDR2 LQKENI. J was trimmed by 8 bases and V by 2 bases; bases with no gene match: 8. The chain links TRBV18 to TRBJ2-1; TRBD1 matches 8 bases. The clonotype was recovered from a man aged 18 to 35 in good health. The specimen sequenced was naive CD4+ T cells sorted from blood. Subset noted: CD45RA+ positively selected. CDR3 bases: TGTGCCAGCTCACCAATCGCAGGGGGCATCGATGAGCAGTTCTTC. Protein: CASSPIAGGIDEQFF.